Following are 9 T cell receptor beta chains from one sample sequenced in a study of identical twins. MiXCR, run by TCRdb on the 5' RACE reads, gives a single entry per CDR3 protein. The sample has about 700,000 distinct CDR3 sequences; approximately 6% are singletons. Sequencing input: naive T cells sorted from blood. These receptors all come from a man younger than 35 in good health.

This clonotype was seen repeatedly, ten times or more. CDR3 sequence reads: CASSLSLAGETQYF. The CDR3 region has the DNA TGCGCCAGCAGCTTGTCTCTCGCGGGAGAGACCCAGTACTTC. This chain joins TRBV5-1 and TRBJ2-5; weak D call: TRBD2 (5 bases). V was pared by 1 base and J by 4 bases, with 11 bases between. Germline CDR1 reads SGHRS; CDR2 reads YFSETQ. CDR3 length: 14 residues.

This clonotype was counted many times. J is TRBJ1-6 and V is TRBV5-5; no clear D gene. The germline gives CDR1 SGHKS, CDR2 YYEKEE (reference sequence). CDR3 length equals 13 residues. The V end was cut by 4 bases, the J end by 7 bases, with 9 bases between. The CDR3 DNA follows: TGTGCCAGCAGCCCTCAGCAGAATTCACCCCTCCACTTT. Residues: CASSPQQNSPLHF.

The rearrangement joins TRBV7-2 to TRBJ2-5; D is unresolved. V was pared by 1 base and J by 10 bases, with 13 bases between. Germline-derived CDR1 and CDR2 are SGHTA and FQGNSA. The CDR3 has 13 amino acids. The CDR3 DNA reads TGTGCCAGCAGCTTAGAGATAGCCAAGTTCCAGTACTTC. This translates into CASSLEIAKFQYF.

This clonotype was detected many times. This chain links TRBV12-3 or TRBV12-4 with TRBJ2-2, with a possible D match to TRBD2 (7 bases). Trimming stripped 8 bases from V and 2 bases from J, with 9 bases between. The CDR3 spans 13 residues. The DNA for the CDR3 is TGTGCCAGCGCGGGGGCAAACACCGGGGAGCTGTTTTTT. It codes for CASAGANTGELFF.

This clonotype was counted at least ten times. The rearrangement joins TRBV29-1 to TRBJ2-5, with D hard to call. This CDR3 spans 11 amino acids. V dropped 4 bases and J dropped 5 bases, with 8 bases sitting between them. Germline values: CDR1 SQVTM, CDR2 ANQGSEA. The chain's CDR3 is CSVGLGETQYF. CDR3 nucleotide sequence: TGCAGCGTTGGGCTCGGGGAGACCCAGTACTTC.

DNA of the CDR3: TGTGCCAGTAGTATTGATGGGGATCAGCCCCAGCATTTT. The encoded protein is CASSIDGDQPQHF. The chain combines TRBV19 with TRBJ1-5; D is ambiguous. Trimming cost V 3 bases and J 5 bases, with 8 bases left between them. CDR1 is LNHDA and CDR2 is SQIVND in the germline V gene (reference sequence). The CDR3 is 13 residues long.

This clonotype was seen a handful of times. The V and J genes are TRBV20-1 and TRBJ2-1; TRBD2 aligns across 8 bases. CDR1 is DFQATT, CDR2 SNEGSKA, per germline (reference sequence). The CDR3 spans 13 residues. The V segment lost 6 bases and the J segment 6 bases; nucleotides outside the gene matches: 7. CDR3 protein: CSASSGSSNEQFF. The CDR3 nucleotides read TGCAGTGCATCCAGCGGGAGTTCCAATGAGCAGTTCTTC.

This clonotype was detected a few times. The chain carries TRBV30 and TRBJ2-1; 8 nucleotides agree with TRBD2. The CDR3 totals 12 residues. Germline trimming cut 2 bases from V and 10 bases from J; bases unmatched to any gene: 4. CDR1 is GTSNPN, CDR2 SVGIG, per germline (reference sequence). The CDR3 nucleotides read TGTGCCTGGAGTAAGAGACTAGCGGAGCAGTTCTTC. Translated, it gives CAWSKRLAEQFF.

This clonotype was picked up many times. This chain joins TRBV28 and TRBJ1-1; 7 positions agree with TRBD1. Germline loops: CDR1 MDHEN, CDR2 SYDVKM. V gave up 8 bases and J gave up 6 bases; unmatched junction bases: 15. The CDR3 is 15 amino acids. The CDR3 reads CASHSEGQPGAEAFF. DNA of the CDR3: TGTGCCAGCCATTCCGAGGGACAGCCGGGGGCTGAAGCTTTCTTT. The variable domain in full, completed from reference TRBV28 and TRBJ1-1, reads DVKVTQSSRYLVKRTGEKVFLECVQDMDHENMFWYRQDPGLGLRLIYFSYDVKMKEKGDIPEGYSVSREKKERFSLILESASTNQTSMYLCASHSEGQPGAEAFFGQGTRLTVV.